This TCR beta chain emerged from a study of blood T cell repertoires in COVID-19. Study in general: Italy, Spain and the United States were the sources of the convalescent and acute COVID-19 samples. Sample material is recorded as cDNA or gDNA derived from T cells, B-cell-depleted T cells, or PBMCs.

In the authors' methods: Cell counts per sample came from amplifying reference gene primers. Data came from immunoSEQ multiplex PCR; TCRdb stores just in-frame clones and leaves some out. V, J and clone size are those of that table, while D and trimming were read from the DNA. The data show 200,000 to 250,000 clones, roughly 85% seen once. Germline trimming cut 3 bases from V and 2 bases from J; bases unmatched to any gene: 6. Germline CDR1 reads LGHNA; CDR2 reads YNFKEQ. The CDR3 extends over 18 amino acids. The clonotype comes from a woman aged 18-29 years who had recovered from COVID-19. The genes are TRBV4-2 and TRBJ2-1; 14 bases agree with TRBD2. Sequencing was done on a sample of peripheral blood. CDR3: CASSQGLAGDGTYNEQFF. CDR3 coding DNA: TGTGCCAGCAGCCAGGGACTAGCGGGAGACGGCACCTACAATGAGCAGTTCTTC.